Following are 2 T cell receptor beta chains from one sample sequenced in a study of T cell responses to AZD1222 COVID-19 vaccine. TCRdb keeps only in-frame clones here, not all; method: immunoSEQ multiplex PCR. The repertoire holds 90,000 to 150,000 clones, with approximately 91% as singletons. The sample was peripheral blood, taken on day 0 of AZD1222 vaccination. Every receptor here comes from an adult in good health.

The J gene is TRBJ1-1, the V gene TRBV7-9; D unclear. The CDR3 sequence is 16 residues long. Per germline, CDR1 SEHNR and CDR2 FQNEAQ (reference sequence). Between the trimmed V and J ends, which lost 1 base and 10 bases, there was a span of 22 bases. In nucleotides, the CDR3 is TGTGCCAGCAGCTTAGTCGGGGAGGGTGGAGATTGGCCAGCTTTCTTT. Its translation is CASSLVGEGGDWPAFF.

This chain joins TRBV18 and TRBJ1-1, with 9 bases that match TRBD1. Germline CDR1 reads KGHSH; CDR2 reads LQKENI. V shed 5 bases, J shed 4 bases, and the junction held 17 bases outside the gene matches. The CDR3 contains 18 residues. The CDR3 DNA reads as TGTGCCAGCTCAACGATACAGGGGGCCCCGGGGGTGGGCACTGAAGCTTTCTTT. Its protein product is CASSTIQGAPGVGTEAFF.